What follows are 10 T cell receptor beta chains derived from one specimen sequenced in a study of T cells in Graves' hyperthyroidism and ophthalmopathy. Amplification targeted TCR beta CDR3 regions from RNA transcripts. The TCR CDR3 was amplified in a first-round RT-PCR using the HTBI primer set. MiXCR, run by TCRdb on the multiplex PCR reads, gives a single entry per CDR3 protein. The table has about 610,000 distinct CDR3 sequences, approximately 15% seen once. The sequencing sample was made of blood. These receptors were collected from a woman between 40 and 55 years old with Graves' ophthalmopathy.

This clonotype was picked up many times. The CDR3 here is CASSLIGDHTQYF. In nucleotides, the CDR3 is TGTGCCAGCAGCTTAATAGGGGATCATACGCAGTATTTT. The chain couples TRBV11-3 to TRBJ2-3; TRBD1 is a possible D gene (5 bases). V was shortened by 2 bases and J by 7 bases, with 10 bases between the two germline ends. The CDR3 extends over 13 amino acids. CDR1 and CDR2 (germline): SGHNT, YENEEA.

V and J are TRBV6-1 and TRBJ1-6; no clear D gene. This CDR3 is 15 amino acids long. V shed 5 bases and J shed 7 bases, with 15 bases lying between them. Germline assignment: CDR1 MNHNS and CDR2 SASEGT. CDR3: CASSSGVARNSPLHF. The CDR3 bases are TGTGCCAGCAGTTCCGGGGTGGCTCGGAATTCACCCCTCCACTTT.

This clonotype was detected ten times or more. The rearrangement links TRBV7-2 to TRBJ2-5, with 7 nucleotides matching TRBD2. Germline loops: CDR1 SGHTA, CDR2 FQGNSA. Trimming removed 4 bases from V and 4 bases from J; junction bases left unmatched: 6. This CDR3 is built from 14 residues. The CDR3 nucleotides read TGTGCCAGCAGCTGGAACGGGGGGACAGAGACCCAGTACTTC. Translated: CASSWNGGTETQYF.

This clonotype was seen repeatedly, ten times or more. The CDR3 protein is CASSPYGGANTEAFF. CDR3 DNA: TGTGCCAGCAGCCCTTATGGGGGGGCAAACACTGAAGCTTTCTTT. The genes are TRBV3-1 and TRBJ1-1, with D perhaps matching TRBD1 (6 bases). Trimming shortened V by 4 bases and J by 2 bases, and 14 bases separated the two germline ends. The CDR3 has 15 amino acids. CDR1 and CDR2 from the germline V gene are LGHDT and YNNKEL (reference sequence).

This clonotype was counted many times. The rearrangement uses TRBV7-9 and TRBJ1-6; D gene unclear. The CDR3 spans 14 residues. Germline V gene lookup returns CDR1 SEHNR and CDR2 FQNEAQ (reference sequence). The V end was cut by 1 base, the J end by 5 bases, with 6 bases between. The CDR3 sequence is CASSLGRNNSPLHF. The CDR3 bases are TGTGCCAGCAGCTTAGGCAGAAATAATTCACCCCTCCACTTT.

This clonotype occurred many times. V and J are TRBV2 and TRBJ1-6; 7 nucleotides match TRBD1. This CDR3 region has 14 residues. V gave up 8 bases and J gave up 7 bases; unmatched junction bases: 8. Germline V CDR1 and CDR2: SNHLY, FYNNEI. The CDR3 coding sequence is TGTGCCAGCGTACGGGACAGCTCAAATTCACCCCTCCACTTT. This encodes CASVRDSSNSPLHF.

V is TRBV2 and J is TRBJ1-1; 7 bases align to TRBD1. This CDR3 contains 15 residues. CDR1 is SNHLY and CDR2 is FYNNEI in the germline V gene. V lost 1 base to trimming and J lost 5 bases; unmatched junction nucleotides: 7. This CDR3 is CASSEVEGAETEAFF. In DNA, the CDR3 is TGTGCCAGCAGTGAAGTGGAGGGGGCCGAGACTGAAGCTTTCTTT.

This clonotype was seen more than once but under ten times. V is TRBV20-1 and J is TRBJ1-4, with TRBD1 matching over 9 bases. Trimming removed 2 bases from V and 8 bases from J; junction bases left unmatched: 6. CDR1 DFQATT and CDR2 SNEGSKA come from the germline V gene (reference sequence). This CDR3 comprises 14 residues. Written as DNA, the CDR3 is TGCAGTGCTAGAACAGGGGGCGCCCAGGAAAAACTGTTTTTT. This gives the protein CSARTGGAQEKLFF.

This chain uses TRBV7-2 with TRBJ1-5, with a tentative D call TRBD1 (6 bases). CDR1 SGHTA and CDR2 FQGNSA come from the germline V gene. V lost 4 bases and J 7 bases, leaving 14 bases between the germline ends. This CDR3 region has 14 residues. The CDR3 sequence: CASSSDGTNQPQHF. The CDR3, as DNA: TGTGCCAGCAGCTCCGACGGGACAAACCAGCCCCAGCATTTT.

This clonotype was seen many times. The genes are TRBV28 and TRBJ2-7; 9 nucleotides line up with TRBD1. Germline loops: CDR1 MDHEN, CDR2 SYDVKM. Losses at the gene ends were 7 bases for V and 0 bases for J; bases not matched to a gene: 4. The CDR3 is 14 amino acids. The CDR3 nucleotides are TGTGCCAGCATTAGGGACAGGGCCTCCTACGAGCAGTACTTC. Translating it yields CASIRDRASYEQYF.